The clone carrying this T cell receptor beta chain was seen only once. Its antigen remains unidentified. The record originates from a study of vaccination and CD4 T cells after COVID-19. Cultured CD4+ T cell DNA was sequenced using the Oncomine TCR Beta short-read assay. Using the QIAamp micro DNA kit, genomic DNA was extracted from the CD4+ T cells that had been cultured. A single record per CDR3 protein comes from TCRdb applying MiXCR to the PCR reads. Of around 16,000 distinct CDR3 sequences detected, 50% to 55% appear once; the ten largest clones hold over 11%. Specified treatment: approximately 10-day PBMC culture with coronavirus spike peptide pools or control peptides (ViraFEST assay). PCR positivity was dated March to December 2020, before US Alpha, Beta and Delta variants. This CDR3 is 13 amino acids long. CDR1 and CDR2 from the germline V gene are SGHTA and FQGNSA. V was clipped by 1 base and J by 5 bases; unmatched bases: 1.

The sequenced sample was CD4+ T cells from blood, cultured in vitro. This rearrangement joins TRBV7-2 to TRBJ1-1, with TRBD1 matching over 7 bases. This clonotype was sampled from a human donor who had recovered from COVID-19. CDR3 DNA: TGTGCCAGCAGCTTAGGACAGGGAACTGAAGCTTTCTTT. The encoded protein is CASSLGQGTEAFF.